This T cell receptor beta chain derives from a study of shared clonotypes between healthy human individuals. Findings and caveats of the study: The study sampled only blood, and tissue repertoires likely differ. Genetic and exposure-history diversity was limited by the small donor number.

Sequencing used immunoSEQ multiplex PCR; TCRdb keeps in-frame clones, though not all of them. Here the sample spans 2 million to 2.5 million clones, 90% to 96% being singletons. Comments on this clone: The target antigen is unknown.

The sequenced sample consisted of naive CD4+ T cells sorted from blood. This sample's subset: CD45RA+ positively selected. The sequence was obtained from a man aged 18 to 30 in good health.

In DNA form, the CDR3 reads TGCAGCGTTGAACAGTTTGAAGAGCAGTACTTC. Amino acids: CSVEQFEEQYF. The rearrangement joins TRBV29-1 to TRBJ2-7; no reliable D call. Germline V lookup: CDR1 SQVTM, CDR2 ANQGSEA. Trimming took 2 bases from V and 7 from J, leaving 9 bases between them. The CDR3 has 11 amino acids.